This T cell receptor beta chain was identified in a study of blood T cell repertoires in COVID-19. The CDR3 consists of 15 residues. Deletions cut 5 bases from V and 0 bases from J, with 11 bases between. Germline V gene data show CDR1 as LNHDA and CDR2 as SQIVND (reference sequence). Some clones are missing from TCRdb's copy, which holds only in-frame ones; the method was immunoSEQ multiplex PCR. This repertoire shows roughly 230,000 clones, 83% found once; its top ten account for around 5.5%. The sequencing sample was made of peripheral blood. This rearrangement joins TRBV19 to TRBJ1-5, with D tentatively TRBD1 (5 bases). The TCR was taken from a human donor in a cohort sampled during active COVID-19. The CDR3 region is CASSPGLNSNQPQHF. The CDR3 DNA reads TGTGCCAGTAGTCCGGGACTCAATAGCAATCAGCCCCAGCATTTT. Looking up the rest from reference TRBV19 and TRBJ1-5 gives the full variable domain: DGGITQSPKYLFRKEGQNVTLSCEQNLNHDAMYWYRQDPGQGLRLIYYSQIVNDFQKGDIAEGYSVSREKKESFPLTVTSAQKNPTAFYLCASSPGLNSNQPQHFGDGTRLSIL.